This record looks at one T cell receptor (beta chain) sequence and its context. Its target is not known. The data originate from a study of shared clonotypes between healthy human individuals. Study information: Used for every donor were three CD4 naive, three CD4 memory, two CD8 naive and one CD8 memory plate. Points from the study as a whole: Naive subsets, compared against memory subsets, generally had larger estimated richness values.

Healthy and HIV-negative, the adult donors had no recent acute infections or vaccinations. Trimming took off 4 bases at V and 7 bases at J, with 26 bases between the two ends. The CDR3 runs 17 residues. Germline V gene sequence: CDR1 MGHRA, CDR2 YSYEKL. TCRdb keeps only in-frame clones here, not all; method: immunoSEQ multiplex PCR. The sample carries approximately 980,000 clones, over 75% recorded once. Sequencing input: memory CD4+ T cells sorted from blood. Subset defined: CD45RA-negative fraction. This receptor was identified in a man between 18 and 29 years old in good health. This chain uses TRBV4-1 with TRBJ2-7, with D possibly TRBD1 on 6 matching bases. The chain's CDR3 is CASSLRTVWTVLGEQYF. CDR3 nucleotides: TGCGCCAGCAGCCTCCGGACCGTATGGACAGTCTTAGGGGAGCAGTACTTC.